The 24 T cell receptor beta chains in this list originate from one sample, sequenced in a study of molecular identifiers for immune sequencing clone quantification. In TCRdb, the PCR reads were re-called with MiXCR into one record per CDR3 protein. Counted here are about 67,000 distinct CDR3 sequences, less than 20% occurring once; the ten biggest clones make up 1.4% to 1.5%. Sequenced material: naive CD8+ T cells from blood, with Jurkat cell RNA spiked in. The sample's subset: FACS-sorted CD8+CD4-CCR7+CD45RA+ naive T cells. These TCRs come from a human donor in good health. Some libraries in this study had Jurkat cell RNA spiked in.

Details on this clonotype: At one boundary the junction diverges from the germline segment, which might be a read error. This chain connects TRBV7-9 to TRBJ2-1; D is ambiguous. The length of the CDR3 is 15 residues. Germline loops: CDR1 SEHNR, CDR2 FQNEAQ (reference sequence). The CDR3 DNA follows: TGTGCCAGCGGCTTCACCCAAACTCCGGTTTCTGAGCAGTTCTTC. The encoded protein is CASGFTQTPVSEQFF.

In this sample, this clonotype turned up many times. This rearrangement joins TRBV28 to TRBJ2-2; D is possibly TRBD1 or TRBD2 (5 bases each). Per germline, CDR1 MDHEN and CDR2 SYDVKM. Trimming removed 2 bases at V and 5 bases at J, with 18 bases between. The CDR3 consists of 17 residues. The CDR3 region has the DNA TGTGCCAGCAGTTTAGTGGGACCGCCGAGTGATACCGGGGAGCTGTTTTTT. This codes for CASSLVGPPSDTGELFF.

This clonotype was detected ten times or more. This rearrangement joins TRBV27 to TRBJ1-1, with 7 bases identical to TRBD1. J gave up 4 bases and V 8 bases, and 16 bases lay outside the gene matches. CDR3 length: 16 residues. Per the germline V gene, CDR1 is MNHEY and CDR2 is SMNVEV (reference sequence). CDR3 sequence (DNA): TGTGCCAGCGCCCCTTCCCAAGGGGAGGGGGCCACTGAAGCTTTCTTT. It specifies CASAPSQGEGATEAFF.

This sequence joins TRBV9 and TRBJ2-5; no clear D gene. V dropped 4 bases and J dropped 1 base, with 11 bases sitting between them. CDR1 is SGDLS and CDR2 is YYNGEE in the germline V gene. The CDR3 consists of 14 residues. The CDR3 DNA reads TGTGCCAGCAGCCTAAGTGGCGCCCAAGAGACCCAGTACTTC. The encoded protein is CASSLSGAQETQYF.

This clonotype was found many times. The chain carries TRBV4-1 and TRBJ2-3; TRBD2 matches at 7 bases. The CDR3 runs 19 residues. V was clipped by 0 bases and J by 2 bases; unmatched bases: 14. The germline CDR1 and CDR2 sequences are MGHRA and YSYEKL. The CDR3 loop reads CASSQEVGSGGRHTDTQYF. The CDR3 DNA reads TGCGCCAGCAGCCAAGAAGTCGGGTCTGGCGGGAGACACACAGATACGCAGTATTTT.

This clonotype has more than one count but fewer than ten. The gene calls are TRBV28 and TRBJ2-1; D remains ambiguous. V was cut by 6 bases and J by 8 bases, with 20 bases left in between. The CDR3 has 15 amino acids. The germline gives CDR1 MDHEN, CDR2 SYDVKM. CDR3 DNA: TGTGCCAGCAGCCCCGTTGTAGGGTCTCTAGATGAGCAGTTCTTC. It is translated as CASSPVVGSLDEQFF.

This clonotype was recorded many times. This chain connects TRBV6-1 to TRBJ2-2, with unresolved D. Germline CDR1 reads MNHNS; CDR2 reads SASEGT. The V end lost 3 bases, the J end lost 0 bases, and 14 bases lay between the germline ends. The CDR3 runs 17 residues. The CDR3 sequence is CASSDPDGYPNTGELFF. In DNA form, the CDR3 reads TGTGCCAGCAGTGACCCAGACGGTTACCCGAACACCGGGGAGCTGTTTTTT.

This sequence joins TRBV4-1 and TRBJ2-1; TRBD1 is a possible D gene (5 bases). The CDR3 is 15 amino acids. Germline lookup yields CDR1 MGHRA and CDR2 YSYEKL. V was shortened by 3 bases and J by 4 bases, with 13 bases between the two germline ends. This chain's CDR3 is CASSQKGFSYNEQFF. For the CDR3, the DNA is TGCGCCAGCAGCCAGAAGGGGTTCTCGTACAATGAGCAGTTCTTC.

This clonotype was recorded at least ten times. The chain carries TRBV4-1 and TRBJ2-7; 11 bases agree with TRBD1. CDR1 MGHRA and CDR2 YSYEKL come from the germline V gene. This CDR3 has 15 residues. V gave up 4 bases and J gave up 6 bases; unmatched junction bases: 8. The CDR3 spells CASSRNRDRGAEQYF. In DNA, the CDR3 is TGCGCCAGCAGCCGCAACCGGGACAGGGGGGCCGAGCAGTACTTC.

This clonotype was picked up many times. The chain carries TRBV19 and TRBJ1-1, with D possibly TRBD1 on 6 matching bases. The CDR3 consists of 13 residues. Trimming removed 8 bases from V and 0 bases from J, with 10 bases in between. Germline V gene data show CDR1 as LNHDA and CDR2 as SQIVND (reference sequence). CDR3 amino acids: CASLGHMNTEAFF. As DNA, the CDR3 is TGTGCCAGTTTGGGACACATGAACACTGAAGCTTTCTTT. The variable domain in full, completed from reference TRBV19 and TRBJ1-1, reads DGGITQSPKYLFRKEGQNVTLSCEQNLNHDAMYWYRQDPGQGLRLIYYSQIVNDFQKGDIAEGYSVSREKKESFPLTVTSAQKNPTAFYLCASLGHMNTEAFFGQGTRLTVV.

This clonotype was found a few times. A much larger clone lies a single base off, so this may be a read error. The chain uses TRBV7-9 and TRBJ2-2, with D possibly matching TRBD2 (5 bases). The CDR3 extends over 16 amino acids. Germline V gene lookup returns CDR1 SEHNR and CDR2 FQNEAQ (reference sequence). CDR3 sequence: CASYYTVVFSSGELLF. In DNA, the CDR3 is TGTGCCAGCTACTACACAGTTGTCTTTTCCTCCGGGGAGCTGCTTTTT.

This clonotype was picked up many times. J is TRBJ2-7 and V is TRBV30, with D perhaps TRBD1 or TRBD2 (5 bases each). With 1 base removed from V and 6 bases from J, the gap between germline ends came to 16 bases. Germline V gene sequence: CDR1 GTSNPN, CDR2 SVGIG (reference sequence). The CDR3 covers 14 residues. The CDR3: CAWSGPGPALEQYF. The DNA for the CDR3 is TGTGCCTGGAGTGGTCCGGGACCGGCCCTCGAGCAGTACTTC.

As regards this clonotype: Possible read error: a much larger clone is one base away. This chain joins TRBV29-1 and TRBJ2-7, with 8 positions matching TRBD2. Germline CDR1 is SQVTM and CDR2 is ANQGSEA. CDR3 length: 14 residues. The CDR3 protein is CGVEDRTSTYEQYF. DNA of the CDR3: TGCGGCGTTGAAGATAGGACTAGCACTTACGAGCAGTACTTC.

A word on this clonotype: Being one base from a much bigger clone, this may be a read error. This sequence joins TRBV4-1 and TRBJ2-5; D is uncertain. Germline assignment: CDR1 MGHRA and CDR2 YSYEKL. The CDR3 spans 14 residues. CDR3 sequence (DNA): TGCGCCAGCAGCCAAGATAAGATACAAGAGCCCCAGTACTTC. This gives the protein CASSQDKIQEPQYF.

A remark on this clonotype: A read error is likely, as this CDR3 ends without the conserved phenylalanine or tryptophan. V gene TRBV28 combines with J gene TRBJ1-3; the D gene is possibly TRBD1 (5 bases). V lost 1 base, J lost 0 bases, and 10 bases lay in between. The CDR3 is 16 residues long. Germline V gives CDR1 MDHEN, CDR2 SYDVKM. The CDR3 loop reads CASSLLGESSGNTIYC. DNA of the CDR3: TGTGCCAGCAGTTTATTGGGGGAAAGCTCTGGAAACACCATATATTGT.

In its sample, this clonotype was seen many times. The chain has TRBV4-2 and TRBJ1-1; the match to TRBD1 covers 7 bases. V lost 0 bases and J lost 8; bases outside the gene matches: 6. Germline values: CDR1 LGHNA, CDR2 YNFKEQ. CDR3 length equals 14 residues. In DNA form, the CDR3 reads TGTGCCAGCAGCCAAGAACTGGGACAGACAGAAGCTTTCTTT. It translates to CASSQELGQTEAFF.

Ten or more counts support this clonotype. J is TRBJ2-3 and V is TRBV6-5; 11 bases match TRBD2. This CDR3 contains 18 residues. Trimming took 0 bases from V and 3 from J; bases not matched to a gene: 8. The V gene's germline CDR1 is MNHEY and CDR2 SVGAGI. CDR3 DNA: TGTGCCAGCAGTTACTCCCCTCTATGGACTAGCGGGACAGATACGCAGTATTTT. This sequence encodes CASSYSPLWTSGTDTQYF.

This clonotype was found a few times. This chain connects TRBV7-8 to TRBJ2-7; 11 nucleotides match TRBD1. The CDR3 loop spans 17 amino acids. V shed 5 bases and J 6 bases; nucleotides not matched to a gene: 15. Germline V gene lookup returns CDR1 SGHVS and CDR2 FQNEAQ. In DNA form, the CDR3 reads TGTGCCAGCAGCGCGGACAGGGGGCCAGAAACTAGGCTCGAGCAGTACTTC. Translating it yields CASSADRGPETRLEQYF.

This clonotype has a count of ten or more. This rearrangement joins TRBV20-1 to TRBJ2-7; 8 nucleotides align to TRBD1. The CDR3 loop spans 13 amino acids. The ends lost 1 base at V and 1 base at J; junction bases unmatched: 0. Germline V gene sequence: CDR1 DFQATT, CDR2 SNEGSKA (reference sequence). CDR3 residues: CSARGTGSYEQYF. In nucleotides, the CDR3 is TGCAGTGCTAGAGGGACAGGGTCCTACGAGCAGTACTTC.

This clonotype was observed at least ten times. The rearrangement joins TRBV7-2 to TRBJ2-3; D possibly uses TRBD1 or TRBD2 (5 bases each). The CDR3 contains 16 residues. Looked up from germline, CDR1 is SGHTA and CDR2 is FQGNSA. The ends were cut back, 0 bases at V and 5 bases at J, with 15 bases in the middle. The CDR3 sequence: CASSLAWGRVRDTQYF. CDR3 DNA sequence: TGTGCCAGCAGCTTAGCCTGGGGACGGGTAAGAGATACGCAGTATTTT.

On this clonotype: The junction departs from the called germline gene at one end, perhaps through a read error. DNA of the CDR3: TGTACCAGCAGCAATGGACTAGCGGGATTTCGATACAATGAGCAGTTCTTC. As protein: CTSSNGLAGFRYNEQFF. The chain is built from TRBV7-9 and TRBJ2-1; 12 positions match TRBD2. This CDR3 is built from 17 residues. Germline loops: CDR1 SEHNR, CDR2 FQNEAQ (reference sequence).

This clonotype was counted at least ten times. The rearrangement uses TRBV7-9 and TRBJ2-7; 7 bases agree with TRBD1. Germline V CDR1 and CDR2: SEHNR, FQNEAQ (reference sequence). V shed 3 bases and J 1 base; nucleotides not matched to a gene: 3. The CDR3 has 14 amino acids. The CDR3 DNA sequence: TGTGCCAGCAGCTTGTGGGACAGTTCCTACGAGCAGTACTTC. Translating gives CASSLWDSSYEQYF.

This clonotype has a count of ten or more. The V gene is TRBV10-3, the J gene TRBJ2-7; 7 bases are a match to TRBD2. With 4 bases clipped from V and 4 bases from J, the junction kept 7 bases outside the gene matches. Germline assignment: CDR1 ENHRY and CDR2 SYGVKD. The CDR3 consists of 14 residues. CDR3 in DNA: TGTGCCATCAGTGTTGCGGGAGAAGGGTACGAGCAGTACTTC. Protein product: CAISVAGEGYEQYF.

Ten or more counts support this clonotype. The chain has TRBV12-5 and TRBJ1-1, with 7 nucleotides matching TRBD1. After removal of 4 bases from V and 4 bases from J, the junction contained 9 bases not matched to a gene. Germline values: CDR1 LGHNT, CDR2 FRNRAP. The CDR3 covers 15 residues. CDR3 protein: CASGSAGTVITEAFF. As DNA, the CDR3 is TGTGCTAGTGGTTCTGCCGGGACAGTGATCACTGAAGCTTTCTTT.